Below, 2 T cell receptor beta chains from the same sample are listed, as sequenced in a study of regulatory T cells in long-lasting Graves disease. Time point: newly diagnosed GD, antithyroid drugs for less than 3 months. The TCR library used RNA extracted from PBMCs. Both iRepertoire HTBI primers and Arm-PCR of CDR3 regions were used to build the TCR beta libraries. From the multiplex PCR reads, TCRdb called clonotypes with MiXCR, one entry per CDR3 protein. The sample lists 410,000 or so distinct CDR3 sequences, just under 15% occurring once. These same records also appear under a second study, on T cells in Graves' hyperthyroidism and ophthalmopathy.

The sample was peripheral blood mononuclear cells (PBMCs), taken at new diagnosis, from a patient treated with antithyroid drugs. These receptors all come from a woman aged 30 to 39 with Graves disease.

The chain carries TRBV6-1 and TRBJ2-5; 10 bases agree with TRBD1. J was trimmed by 4 bases and V by 4 bases; bases with no gene match: 15. Germline V lookup: CDR1 MNHNS, CDR2 SASEGT. This CDR3 is 18 amino acids long. The CDR3 DNA reads TGTGCCAGCAGTGGGGACAGGGGCCCCTTCGATTCCGCAGAGACCCAGTACTTC. It codes for CASSGDRGPFDSAETQYF.

The chain carries TRBV20-1 and TRBJ2-1, with 7 bases that match TRBD1. The V and J ends lost 1 base and 10 bases, in that order; junction bases with no gene match: 13. The CDR3 is 15 amino acids. Germline V gene lookup returns CDR1 DFQATT and CDR2 SNEGSKA (reference sequence). The CDR3 nucleotides are TGCAGTGCTAGAGCGGGGACAGCAACGCTTTACGAGCAGTTCTTC. Translation: CSARAGTATLYEQFF.